This TCR beta chain is drawn from a study of cytomegalovirus exposure and HLA in healthy donors. Overall study findings and caveats: Indistinguishability led to the exclusion of some V segments, TRBV6-2 and TRBV6-3 included. Common viral pathogens (according to a later analysis) appeared linked to several of the most significant clusters. DRB1 had the most TCR associations and HLA-C the fewest, a later analysis found, with rates varying by HLA locus.

A multiplex PCR was run with 60 Vbeta primers and 13 Jbeta primers. The repertoire was sequenced with immunoSEQ multiplex PCR; TCRdb's copy has only in-frame clones and lacks some. There are about 160,000 clones in the sample; approximately 79% occur only once, and roughly 6.6% lies in the top ten. The CDR3 is 14 amino acids. The germline gives CDR1 SGHNT, CDR2 YYREEE (reference sequence). V shed 4 bases and J 4 bases; nucleotides not matched to a gene: 7. Points on this clone: Its target is unknown. The same CDR3 can be traced to other DNA sequences in this sample.

This receptor was identified in a middle-aged man in good health and CMV-seropositive. The sequenced material came from PBMCs. This chain joins TRBV5-4 and TRBJ1-2; TRBD1 agrees at 7 bases. This chain's CDR3 is CASSHMGQTYGYTF. Here the CDR3 DNA reads TGTGCCAGCAGCCACATGGGACAGACCTATGGCTACACCTTC. The whole variable domain, remainder taken from reference TRBV5-4 and TRBJ1-2, is ETGVTQSPTHLIKTRGQQVTLRCSSQSGHNTVSWYQQALGQGPQFIFQYYREEENGRGNFPPRFSGLQFPNYSSELNVNALELDDSALYLCASSHMGQTYGYTFGSGTRLTVV.